The 20 T cell receptor beta chains below come from one sample, sequenced in a study of shared clonotypes between healthy human individuals (dated by TCRdb to about 2020). Preparation of the library involved the immunoSEQ multiplex PCR assay. TCRdb mirrors the immuneACCESS table, restricted to in-frame sequences. Some clones are absent from its copies; in checked studies, under half trace to an unresolved V gene, and the reason for the others is unknown. The table for this sample lists approximately 1,000,000 clones; approximately 80% of them were counted only once. 0.89% of the sample lies in the top ten. The specimen sequenced was memory CD4+ T cells from PBMCs. This specimen's cell subset or site label, per the study, means: CD45RA-negative fraction. All receptors come from a man aged 18-30 years in good health. Some clones in this sample may be carry-over from other donors' samples.

About this clone itself: A read error is possible here, since a much larger clone lies one base away. The CDR3 here is CASSLWGGGYTF. As DNA, the CDR3 is TGTGCCAGCAGTTTATGGGGTGGGGGCTACACCTTC. V is TRBV28 and J is TRBJ1-2, with D unclear. The CDR3 has 12 amino acids. Germline CDR1 and CDR2: MDHEN and SYDVKM. V was pared by 0 bases and J by 8 bases, with 7 bases between.

This clone has a single count. The chain joins TRBV28 to TRBJ2-1, with D uncertain. Germline V gene sequence: CDR1 MDHEN, CDR2 SYDVKM. The V and J ends lost 5 bases and 9 bases respectively, with 8 bases between them. The CDR3 is made up of 11 amino acids. In nucleotides, the CDR3 is TGTGCCAGCAGTGCCCACGGTGAGCAGTTCTTC. This gives the protein CASSAHGEQFF.

Remarks on this clone: Other DNA sequences in the sample encode the same CDR3. The chain couples TRBV30 to TRBJ1-5; D is uncertain. This CDR3 spans 13 amino acids. V was shortened by 1 base and J by 5 bases, with 9 bases between the two germline ends. Germline V gene data show CDR1 as GTSNPN and CDR2 as SVGIG (reference sequence). The CDR3 reads CAWSAGSDQPQHF. The CDR3 nucleotides are TGTGCCTGGAGTGCGGGATCAGATCAGCCCCAGCATTTT.

The chain employs TRBV10-3 and TRBJ2-1; 8 nucleotides line up with TRBD1. CDR3 length: 14 residues. Germline assignment: CDR1 ENHRY and CDR2 SYGVKD. Trimming took 6 bases from V and 4 from J; bases not matched to a gene: 5. The chain's CDR3 is CAIRSGGTYNEQFF. The CDR3 bases are TGTGCCATCAGGTCAGGGGGCACGTACAATGAGCAGTTCTTC.

The V and J genes are TRBV4-1 and TRBJ2-2; 13 positions match TRBD2. The CDR3 is 18 residues long. Germline V lookup: CDR1 MGHRA, CDR2 YSYEKL. Unmatched junction bases numbered 12, after V lost 5 bases and J lost 6 bases. The CDR3 sequence: CASSSRTSGSFGSGELFF. CDR3 sequence (DNA): TGCGCCAGCAGCTCCCGGACTAGCGGGAGTTTCGGATCCGGGGAGCTGTTTTTT.

The J gene is TRBJ1-2, the V gene TRBV7-9, with TRBD1 matching over 7 bases. The trim removed 1 base at V and 3 bases at J, leaving 2 bases unmatched. Germline assignment: CDR1 SEHNR and CDR2 FQNEAQ (reference sequence). The CDR3 covers 14 residues. CDR3 sequence: CASSLGQGDYGYTF. As DNA, the CDR3 is TGTGCCAGCAGCTTAGGGCAGGGGGACTATGGCTACACCTTC.

J is TRBJ1-3 and V is TRBV7-9; the D is unclear. Germline V gene lookup returns CDR1 SEHNR and CDR2 FQNEAQ (reference sequence). Between the trimmed V and J ends, which lost 1 base and 4 bases, there was a span of 5 bases. The CDR3 extends over 13 amino acids. The CDR3 DNA sequence: TGTGCCAGCAGCTTAGAGGTCGGAAACACCATATATTTT. It translates to CASSLEVGNTIYF. The full variable domain, in which reference TRBV7-9 and TRBJ1-3 provide the parts outside the CDR3, is DTGVSQNPRHKITKRGQNVTFRCDPISEHNRLYWYRQTLGQGPEFLTYFQNEAQLEKSRLLSDRFSAERPKGSFSTLEIQRTEQGDSAMYLCASSLEVGNTIYFGEGSWLTVV.

V and J are TRBV11-2 and TRBJ2-3; D gene uncertain. Trimming stripped 1 base from V and 0 bases from J, with 11 bases between. The CDR3 consists of 16 residues. Germline-derived CDR1 and CDR2 are SGHAT and FQNNGV. The DNA of the CDR3 is TGTGCCAGCAGCTTAGTTTCCGGAGCTAGCACAGATACGCAGTATTTT. It is translated as CASSLVSGASTDTQYF.

This chain connects TRBV19 to TRBJ1-1; D perhaps matches TRBD1 (6 bases). Trimming took 5 bases from V and 1 from J, leaving 23 bases between them. This CDR3 comprises 18 residues. CDR1 and CDR2 (germline): LNHDA, SQIVND (reference sequence). The CDR3 protein is CASSSPRGGARTNTEAFF. For the CDR3, the DNA is TGTGCCAGTAGTTCCCCAAGGGGGGGGGCCAGAACGAACACTGAAGCTTTCTTT.

As to this clone: The identical CDR3 is also encoded by other nucleotide sequences in the sample. The rearrangement links TRBV7-2 to TRBJ2-2; D is ambiguous. The CDR3 covers 11 residues. Trimming pared 2 bases from V and 8 bases from J, leaving 3 bases between. Germline values: CDR1 SGHTA, CDR2 FQGNSA. The CDR3, as DNA: TGTGCCAGCAGCTTACGAGGGGAGCTGTTTTTT. It translates to CASSLRGELFF. Drawing the rest from reference TRBV7-2 and TRBJ2-2, the complete variable domain is GAGVSQSPSNKVTEKGKDVELRCDPISGHTALYWYRQSLGQGLEFLIYFQGNSAPDKSGLPSDRFSAERTGGSVSTLTIQRTQQEDSAVYLCASSLRGELFFGEGSRLTVL.

Note on this clone: At one end the junction does not follow the germline gene, possibly because of a read error. The rearrangement joins TRBV6-5 to TRBJ1-1; no firm D call. Per germline, CDR1 MNHEY and CDR2 SVGAGI. The CDR3 totals 14 residues. The CDR3 bases are TGTGCCAGCAATTACTCGATCTCATACACTGAAGCTTTCTTT. It specifies CASNYSISYTEAFF.

V is TRBV5-1 and J is TRBJ1-1; a possible D gene is TRBD1 (5 bases). Germline CDR1 is SGHRS and CDR2 is YFSETQ. The V gene lost 0 bases and the J gene lost 6 bases, with 15 bases spanning the gap. The CDR3 has 15 amino acids. The DNA for the CDR3 is TGCGCCAGCAGCTTGGGGTTCGGGACCACAGCTGAAGCTTTCTTT. Amino acid sequence: CASSLGFGTTAEAFF. Combining the CDR3 with reference TRBV5-1 and TRBJ1-1 gives the whole variable domain KAGVTQTPRYLIKTRGQQVTLSCSPISGHRSVSWYQQTPGQGLQFLFEYFSETQRNKGNFPGRFSGRQFSNSRSEMNVSTLELGDSALYLCASSLGFGTTAEAFFGQGTRLTVV.

The J gene is TRBJ2-1, the V gene TRBV19; D is undetermined. This CDR3 contains 11 residues. With 3 bases removed from V and 12 bases from J, the gap between germline ends came to 9 bases. The germline V gene has CDR1 LNHDA and CDR2 SQIVND (reference sequence). The CDR3 reads CASSIEAVQFF. The CDR3 coding sequence is TGTGCCAGTAGTATTGAGGCGGTGCAGTTCTTC. The whole variable domain, remainder taken from reference TRBV19 and TRBJ2-1, is DGGITQSPKYLFRKEGQNVTLSCEQNLNHDAMYWYRQDPGQGLRLIYYSQIVNDFQKGDIAEGYSVSREKKESFPLTVTSAQKNPTAFYLCASSIEAVQFFGPGTRLTVL.

The CDR3 sequence: CASSQDWGNTEAFF. CDR3 nucleotide sequence: TGCGCCAGCAGCCAAGATTGGGGGAACACTGAAGCTTTCTTT. The J gene is TRBJ1-1, the V gene TRBV4-1; D remains unclear. Trimming stripped 0 bases from V and 1 base from J, with 6 bases between. Germline CDR1 reads MGHRA; CDR2 reads YSYEKL. The length of the CDR3 is 14 residues.

This clone was seen at least ten times. The chain recombines TRBV6-5 with TRBJ1-1; 8 bases are a match to TRBD1. This CDR3 is 15 amino acids long. Germline V lookup: CDR1 MNHEY, CDR2 SVGAGI. Losses at the gene ends were 6 bases for V and 0 bases for J; bases not matched to a gene: 6. The CDR3 DNA sequence: TGTGCCAGCAGCCGGACAGGGCTAATGAACACTGAAGCTTTCTTT. This codes for CASSRTGLMNTEAFF.

Concerning this clone: Since a much larger clone is just one base distant, this may be a read error. The rearrangement uses TRBV7-2 and TRBJ2-3; D remains ambiguous. The CDR3 runs to 11 residues. V gave up 6 bases and J gave up 5 bases, with 6 bases separating them. In germline, CDR1 is SGHTA, CDR2 FQGNSA. The DNA for the CDR3 is TGTGCCAGCAGGGCGGTAGATACGCAGTATTTT. This translates into CASRAVDTQYF.

V is TRBV7-8 and J is TRBJ2-7; tentative D call: TRBD2 (5 bases). Germline lookup yields CDR1 SGHVS and CDR2 FQNEAQ. V was pared by 6 bases and J by 2 bases, with 11 bases between. The CDR3 covers 13 residues. CDR3 region: CASRFRGAYEQYF. In DNA, the CDR3 is TGTGCCAGCAGATTCCGGGGAGCCTACGAGCAGTACTTC.

The rearrangement links TRBV27 to TRBJ1-5; D possibly corresponds to TRBD1 (6 bases). The CDR3 runs to 15 residues. Germline assignment: CDR1 MNHEY and CDR2 SMNVEV (reference sequence). V was clipped by 5 bases and J by 4 bases, with 15 bases between them. The CDR3 DNA reads as TGTGCCAGCAGTCCCGTTCAGGGGTGGAATCAGCCCCAGCATTTT. Amino acids: CASSPVQGWNQPQHF.

V and J are TRBV10-3 and TRBJ1-5, with 10 bases aligning to TRBD1. Germline V gene sequence: CDR1 ENHRY, CDR2 SYGVKD. The CDR3 runs 15 residues. V shed 4 bases and J 5 bases; nucleotides not matched to a gene: 5. The CDR3 protein is CAISARGTGDQPQHF. CDR3 DNA sequence: TGTGCCATCAGTGCCCGAGGGACAGGGGATCAGCCCCAGCATTTT.

The chain has TRBV18 and TRBJ1-2, with unresolved D. CDR1 is KGHSH and CDR2 is LQKENI in the germline V gene. V was cut by 3 bases and J by 3 bases, with 20 bases left in between. The CDR3 covers 17 residues. CDR3 sequence (DNA): TGTGCCAGCTCACCCAACCAAGACCCGACAAGCGACTATGGCTACACCTTC. Protein: CASSPNQDPTSDYGYTF.